These 8 T cell receptor beta chains came from one sample sequenced in a study of T cell repertoires in cytomegalovirus infection. Each CDR3 protein gets one entry after TCRdb re-called the reads with MiXCR. The sample holds 150,000 to 200,000 distinct CDR3 sequences, 17% seen once. The sample comprised CD8+ T cells from PBMCs. The source of these receptors is a human donor in good health (CMV status not recorded). Some clones in this sample may be carry-over from other donors' samples.

The chain joins TRBV7-2 to TRBJ2-3; D is unclear. The CDR3 totals 15 residues. Trimming stripped 4 bases from V and 1 base from J, with 12 bases between. Germline V gene sequence: CDR1 SGHTA, CDR2 FQGNSA. The CDR3 protein is CASSSLRWGTDTQYF. The CDR3 nucleotides are TGTGCCAGCAGCTCCCTCAGGTGGGGCACAGATACGCAGTATTTT.

CDR3 loop: CASSLGNAKNIQYF. CDR3 DNA sequence: TGTGCCAGCAGCCTCGGGAACGCCAAAAACATTCAGTACTTC. The V and J genes are TRBV7-2 and TRBJ2-4; D is perhaps TRBD2 (5 bases). CDR1 is SGHTA, CDR2 FQGNSA, per germline. V lost 5 bases to trimming and J lost 1 base, with 9 bases between them. This CDR3 is 14 amino acids long. The full variable domain, completed using reference TRBV7-2 and TRBJ2-4, is GAGVSQSPSNKVTEKGKDVELRCDPISGHTALYWYRQSLGQGLEFLIYFQGNSAPDKSGLPSDRFSAERTGGSVSTLTIQRTQQEDSAVYLCASSLGNAKNIQYFGAGTRLSVL.

The chain couples TRBV6-2 or TRBV6-3 to TRBJ2-7; maybe TRBD2 (5 bases). This CDR3 region has 17 residues. Germline values: CDR1 MNHEY, CDR2 SVGEGT. V gave up 2 bases and J gave up 3 bases, with 20 bases separating them. The CDR3 DNA is TGTGCCAGCAGTTACCCCCAACTCAGCGGACCCGACTACGAGCAGTACTTC. It encodes CASSYPQLSGPDYEQYF.

About this clonotype: Possible read error: a much larger clone is one base away. The V gene is TRBV6-2 or TRBV6-3, the J gene TRBJ2-1, with D tentatively TRBD1 or TRBD2 (6 bases each). CDR3 size: 18 residues. Germline V gives CDR1 MNHEY, CDR2 SVGEGT. CDR3 nucleotides: TGTGCCCGCAGTTTCCCTACAGGGCGGGGTAGCTCCTACAATGAGCAGTTCTTC. Translating gives CARSFPTGRGSSYNEQFF.

The chain is built from TRBV7-6 and TRBJ1-5, with D maybe TRBD1 (5 bases). V was pared by 0 bases and J by 6 bases, with 9 bases between. This CDR3 contains 14 residues. Germline V gene lookup returns CDR1 SGHVS and CDR2 FNYEAQ. In DNA, the CDR3 is TGTGCCAGCAGCTTAGCAGGGGATCGTCAGCCCCAGCATTTT. Its protein is CASSLAGDRQPQHF.

CDR3 amino acids: CATVGDRAYQETQYF. For the CDR3, the DNA is TGTGCCACCGTAGGGGACAGGGCATACCAAGAGACCCAGTACTTC. The V call is TRBV28, the J call TRBJ2-5, with TRBD1 matching 9 bases. This CDR3 has 15 residues. V dropped 10 bases and J dropped 0; count of bases not matched to a gene: 9. Germline V gene sequence: CDR1 MDHEN, CDR2 SYDVKM.

The V gene is TRBV6-2 or TRBV6-3, the J gene TRBJ1-5; TRBD1 is a possible D gene (5 bases). The CDR3 is 14 residues long. Germline CDR1 and CDR2: MNHEY and SVGEGT. Between the trimmed V and J ends, which lost 6 bases and 4 bases, there was a span of 13 bases. The CDR3 region has the DNA TGTGCCAGCAGCCCGCGACAGTATAATCAGCCCCAGCATTTT. Its protein is CASSPRQYNQPQHF.

The CDR3 reads CASSQAGGGLAASNEQFF. The CDR3 DNA reads as TGTGCCAGCAGCCAAGCGGGAGGAGGACTAGCGGCTTCCAATGAGCAGTTCTTC. The chain recombines TRBV3-1 with TRBJ2-1; 10 bases line up with TRBD2. The CDR3 consists of 18 residues. The germline V gene has CDR1 LGHDT and CDR2 YNNKEL (reference sequence). V trimming: 1 base; J trimming: 6 bases; junction bases outside the gene matches: 12.